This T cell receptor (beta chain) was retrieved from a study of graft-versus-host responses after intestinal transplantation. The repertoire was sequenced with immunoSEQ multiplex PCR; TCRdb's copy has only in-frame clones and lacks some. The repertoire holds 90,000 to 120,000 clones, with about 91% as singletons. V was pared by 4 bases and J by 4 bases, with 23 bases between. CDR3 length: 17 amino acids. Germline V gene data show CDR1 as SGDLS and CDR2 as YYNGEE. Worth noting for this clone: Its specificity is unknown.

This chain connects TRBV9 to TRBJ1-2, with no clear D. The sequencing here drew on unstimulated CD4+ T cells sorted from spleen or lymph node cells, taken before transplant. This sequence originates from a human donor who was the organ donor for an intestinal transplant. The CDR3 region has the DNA TGTGCCAGCAGCCCCACTAGGTCGGAGCTAAGCGTCTATGGCTACACCTTC. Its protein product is CASSPTRSELSVYGYTF.